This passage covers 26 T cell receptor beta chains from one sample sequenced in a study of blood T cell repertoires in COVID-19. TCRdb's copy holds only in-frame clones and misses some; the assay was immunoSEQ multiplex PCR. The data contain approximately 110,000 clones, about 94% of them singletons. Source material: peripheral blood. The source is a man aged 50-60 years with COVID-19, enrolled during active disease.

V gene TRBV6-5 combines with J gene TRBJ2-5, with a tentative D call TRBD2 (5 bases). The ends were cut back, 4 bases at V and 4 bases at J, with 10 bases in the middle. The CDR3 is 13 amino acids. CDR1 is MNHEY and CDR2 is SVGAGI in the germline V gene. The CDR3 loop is CASSSLAGETQYF. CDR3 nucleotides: TGTGCCAGCAGTTCGCTCGCGGGAGAGACCCAGTACTTC.

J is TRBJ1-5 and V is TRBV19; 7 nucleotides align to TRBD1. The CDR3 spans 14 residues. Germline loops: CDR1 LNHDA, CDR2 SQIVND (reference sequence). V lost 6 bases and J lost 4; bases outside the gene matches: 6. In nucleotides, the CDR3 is TGTGCCAGTAGATCGGGGACAGATAATCAGCCCCAGCATTTT. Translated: CASRSGTDNQPQHF.

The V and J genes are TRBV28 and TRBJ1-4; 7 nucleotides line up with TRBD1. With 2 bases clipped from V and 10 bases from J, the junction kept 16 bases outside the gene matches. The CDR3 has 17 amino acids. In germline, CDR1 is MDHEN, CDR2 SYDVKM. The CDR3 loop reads CASSLPRSDRTDVKLFF. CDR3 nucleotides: TGTGCCAGCAGTTTACCCCGATCGGACAGGACGGACGTAAAACTGTTTTTT. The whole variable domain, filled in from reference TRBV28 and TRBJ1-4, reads DVKVTQSSRYLVKRTGEKVFLECVQDMDHENMFWYRQDPGLGLRLIYFSYDVKMKEKGDIPEGYSVSREKKERFSLILESASTNQTSMYLCASSLPRSDRTDVKLFFGSGTQLSVL.

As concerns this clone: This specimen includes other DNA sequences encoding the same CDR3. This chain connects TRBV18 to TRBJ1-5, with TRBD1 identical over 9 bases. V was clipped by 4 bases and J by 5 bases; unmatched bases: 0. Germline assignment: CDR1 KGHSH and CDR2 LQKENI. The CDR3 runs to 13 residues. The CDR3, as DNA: TGTGCCAGCTCACGGGACAGGGATCAGCCCCAGCATTTT. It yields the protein CASSRDRDQPQHF.

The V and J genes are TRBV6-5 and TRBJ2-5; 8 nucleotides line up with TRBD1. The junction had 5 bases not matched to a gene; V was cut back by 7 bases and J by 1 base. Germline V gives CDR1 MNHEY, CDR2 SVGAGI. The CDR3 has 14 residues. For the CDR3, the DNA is TGTGCCAGCAACAGGGACAGGACCCAAGAGACCCAGTACTTC. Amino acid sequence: CASNRDRTQETQYF.

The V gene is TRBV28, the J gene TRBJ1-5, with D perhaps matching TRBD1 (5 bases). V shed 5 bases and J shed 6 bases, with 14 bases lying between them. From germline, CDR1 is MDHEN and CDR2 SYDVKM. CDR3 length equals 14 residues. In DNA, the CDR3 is TGTGCCAGCAGTAACCCCGGGGGTCCTCAGCCCCAGCATTTT. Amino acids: CASSNPGGPQPQHF.

Here the CDR3 DNA reads TGTGCCAGCAGCCAAGATACGTCAGGGGTCGAAAAACTGTTTTTT. This codes for CASSQDTSGVEKLFF. The chain uses TRBV3-1 (or the pseudogene TRBV3-2) and TRBJ1-4, with D perhaps matching TRBD1 (6 bases). From germline, CDR1 is LGHDT and CDR2 YNNKEL (reference sequence). CDR3 size: 15 residues. The ends were cut back, 0 bases at V and 8 bases at J, with 13 bases in the middle.

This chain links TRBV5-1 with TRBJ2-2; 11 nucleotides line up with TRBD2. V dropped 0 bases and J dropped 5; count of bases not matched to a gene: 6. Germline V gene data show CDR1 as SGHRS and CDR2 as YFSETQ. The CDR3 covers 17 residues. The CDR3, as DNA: TGCGCCAGCAGCTTGGCCACGGGACTAGCGGCAACCGGGGAGCTGTTTTTT. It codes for CASSLATGLAATGELFF. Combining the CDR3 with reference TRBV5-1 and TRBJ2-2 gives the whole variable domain KAGVTQTPRYLIKTRGQQVTLSCSPISGHRSVSWYQQTPGQGLQFLFEYFSETQRNKGNFPGRFSGRQFSNSRSEMNVSTLELGDSALYLCASSLATGLAATGELFFGEGSRLTVL.

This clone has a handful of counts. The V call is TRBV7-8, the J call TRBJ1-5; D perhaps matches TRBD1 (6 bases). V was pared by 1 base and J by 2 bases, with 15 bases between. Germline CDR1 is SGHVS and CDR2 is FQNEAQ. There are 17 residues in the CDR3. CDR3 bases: TGTGCCAGCAGCTTAGATCCCAGGGGTTTGGGCAATCAGCCCCAGCATTTT. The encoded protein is CASSLDPRGLGNQPQHF.

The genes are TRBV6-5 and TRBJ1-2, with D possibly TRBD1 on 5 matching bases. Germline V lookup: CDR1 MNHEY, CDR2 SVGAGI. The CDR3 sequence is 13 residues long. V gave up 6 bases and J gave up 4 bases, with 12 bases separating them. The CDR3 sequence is CASSRGTVYGYTF. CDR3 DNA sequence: TGTGCCAGCAGCCGGGGGACGGTCTATGGCTACACCTTC.

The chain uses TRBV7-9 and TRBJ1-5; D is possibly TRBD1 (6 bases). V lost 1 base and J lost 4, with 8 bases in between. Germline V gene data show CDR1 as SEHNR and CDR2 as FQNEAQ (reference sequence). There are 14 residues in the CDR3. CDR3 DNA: TGTGCCAGCAGCTTAGAGGGGGATAATCAGCCCCAGCATTTT. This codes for CASSLEGDNQPQHF. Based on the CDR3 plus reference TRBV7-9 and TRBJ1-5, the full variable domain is DTGVSQNPRHKITKRGQNVTFRCDPISEHNRLYWYRQTLGQGPEFLTYFQNEAQLEKSRLLSDRFSAERPKGSFSTLEIQRTEQGDSAMYLCASSLEGDNQPQHFGDGTRLSIL.

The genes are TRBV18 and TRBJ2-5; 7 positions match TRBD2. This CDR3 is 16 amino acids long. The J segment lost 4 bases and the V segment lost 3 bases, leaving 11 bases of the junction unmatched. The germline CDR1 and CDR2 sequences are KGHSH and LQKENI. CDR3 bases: TGTGCCAGCTCACCCTTGGGCAGCGGGATTGGAGAGACCCAGTACTTC. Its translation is CASSPLGSGIGETQYF.

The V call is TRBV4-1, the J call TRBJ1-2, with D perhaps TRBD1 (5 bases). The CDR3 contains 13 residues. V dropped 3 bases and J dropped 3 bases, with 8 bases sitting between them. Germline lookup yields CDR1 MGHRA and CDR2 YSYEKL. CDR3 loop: CASSHAGDYGYTF. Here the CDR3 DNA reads TGCGCCAGCAGCCATGCGGGGGACTATGGCTACACCTTC.

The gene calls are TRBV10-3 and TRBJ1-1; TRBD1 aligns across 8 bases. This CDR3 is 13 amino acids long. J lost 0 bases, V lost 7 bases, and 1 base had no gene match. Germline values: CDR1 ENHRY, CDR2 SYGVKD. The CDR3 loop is CAIKTGVNTEAFF. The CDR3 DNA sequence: TGTGCCATCAAGACAGGGGTGAACACTGAAGCTTTCTTT.

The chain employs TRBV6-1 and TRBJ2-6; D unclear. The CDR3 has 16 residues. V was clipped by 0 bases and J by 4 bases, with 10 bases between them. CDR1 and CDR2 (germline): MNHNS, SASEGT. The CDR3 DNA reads TGTGCCAGCAGTGAAGCGAAGCGACCAGGGGCCAACGTCCTGACTTTC. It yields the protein CASSEAKRPGANVLTF.

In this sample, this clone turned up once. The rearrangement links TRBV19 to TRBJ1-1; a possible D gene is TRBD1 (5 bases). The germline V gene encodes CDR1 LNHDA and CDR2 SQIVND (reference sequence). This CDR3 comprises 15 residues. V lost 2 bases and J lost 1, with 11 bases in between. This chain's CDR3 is CASSIPGLENTEAFF. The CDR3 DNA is TGTGCCAGTAGTATACCGGGACTCGAGAACACTGAAGCTTTCTTT.

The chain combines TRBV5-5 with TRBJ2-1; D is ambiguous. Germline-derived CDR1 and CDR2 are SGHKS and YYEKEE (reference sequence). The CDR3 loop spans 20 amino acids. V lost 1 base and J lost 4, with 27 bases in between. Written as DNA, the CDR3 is TGTGCCAGCAGCTTGCGCTCCGGGTCAGAAACTGGCCCAACGTACAATGAGCAGTTCTTC. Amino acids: CASSLRSGSETGPTYNEQFF.

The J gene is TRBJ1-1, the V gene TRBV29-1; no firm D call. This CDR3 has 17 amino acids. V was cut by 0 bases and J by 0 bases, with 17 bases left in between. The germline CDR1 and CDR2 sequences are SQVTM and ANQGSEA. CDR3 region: CSVEDRRNRRMNTEAFF. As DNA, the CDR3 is TGCAGCGTTGAAGATCGGAGGAACAGACGGATGAACACTGAAGCTTTCTTT.

The CDR3 loop reads CASSPKGGDTEAFF. In DNA, the CDR3 is TGTGCCAGCAGCCCTAAGGGAGGTGACACTGAAGCTTTCTTT. The chain uses TRBV7-9 and TRBJ1-1; D ambiguous. Germline assignment: CDR1 SEHNR and CDR2 FQNEAQ (reference sequence). The CDR3 has 14 amino acids. V was cut by 5 bases and J by 3 bases, with 13 bases left in between.

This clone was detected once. This CDR3 reads CASSSGQLRDTQYF. CDR3 nucleotide sequence: TGTGCCAGCAGCTCAGGACAGTTAAGGGATACGCAGTATTTT. This chain uses TRBV7-8 with TRBJ2-3, with a weak D call TRBD1 (6 bases). The germline V and J ends were trimmed by 4 bases and 6 bases, with 14 bases remaining between them. In germline, CDR1 is SGHVS, CDR2 FQNEAQ. This CDR3 comprises 14 residues.

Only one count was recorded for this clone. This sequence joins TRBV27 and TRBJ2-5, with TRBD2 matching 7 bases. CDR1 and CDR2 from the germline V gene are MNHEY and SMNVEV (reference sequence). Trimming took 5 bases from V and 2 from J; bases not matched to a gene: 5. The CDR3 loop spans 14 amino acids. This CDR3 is CASSNGLGQETQYF. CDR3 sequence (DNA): TGTGCCAGCAGTAACGGACTAGGACAAGAGACCCAGTACTTC.

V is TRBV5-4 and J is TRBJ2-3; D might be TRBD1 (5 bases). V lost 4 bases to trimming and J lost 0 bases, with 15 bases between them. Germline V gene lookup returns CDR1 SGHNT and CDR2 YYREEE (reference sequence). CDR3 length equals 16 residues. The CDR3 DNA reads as TGTGCCAGCAGCCTAGACAGAGTACCTAGCACAGATACGCAGTATTTT. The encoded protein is CASSLDRVPSTDTQYF.

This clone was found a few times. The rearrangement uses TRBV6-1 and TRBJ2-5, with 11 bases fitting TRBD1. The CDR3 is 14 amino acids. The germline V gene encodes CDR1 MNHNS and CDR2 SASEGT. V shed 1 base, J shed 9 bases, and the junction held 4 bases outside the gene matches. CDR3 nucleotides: TGTGCCAGCAGTGAAGGGACAGGGGGCAAGGCCCAGTACTTC. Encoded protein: CASSEGTGGKAQYF.

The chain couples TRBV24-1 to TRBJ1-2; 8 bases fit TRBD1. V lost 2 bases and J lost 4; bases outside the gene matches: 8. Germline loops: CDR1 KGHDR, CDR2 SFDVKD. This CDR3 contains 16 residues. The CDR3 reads CATSDSSGTGSYGYTF. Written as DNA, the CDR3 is TGTGCCACCAGTGATTCATCCGGGACAGGCTCCTATGGCTACACCTTC.

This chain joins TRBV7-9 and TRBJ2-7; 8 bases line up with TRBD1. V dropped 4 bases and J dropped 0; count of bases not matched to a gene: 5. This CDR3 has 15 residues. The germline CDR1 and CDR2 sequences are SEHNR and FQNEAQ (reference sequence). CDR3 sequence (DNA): TGTGCCAGCAGCTCCAATCAGGGGGCCTCCTACGAGCAGTACTTC. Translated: CASSSNQGASYEQYF.

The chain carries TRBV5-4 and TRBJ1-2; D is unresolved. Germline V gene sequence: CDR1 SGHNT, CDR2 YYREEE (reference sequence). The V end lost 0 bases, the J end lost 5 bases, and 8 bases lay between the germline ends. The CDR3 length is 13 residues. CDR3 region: CASSLDSTYGYTF. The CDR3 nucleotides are TGTGCCAGCAGCTTGGACAGTACGTATGGCTACACCTTC. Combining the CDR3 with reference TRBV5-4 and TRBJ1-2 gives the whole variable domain ETGVTQSPTHLIKTRGQQVTLRCSSQSGHNTVSWYQQALGQGPQFIFQYYREEENGRGNFPPRFSGLQFPNYSSELNVNALELDDSALYLCASSLDSTYGYTFGSGTRLTVV.